This T cell receptor (beta chain) is drawn from a study of T cells after yellow fever vaccination. Study outcomes and limitations: Relatively few clonotypes were ones that appeared in both CD4 and CD8 compartments. Highly abundant clonotypes carried over from the bulk population could end up in FACS-sorted repertoires as contaminants.

V was shortened by 6 bases and J by 2 bases, with 17 bases between the two germline ends. CDR1 is SQVTM, CDR2 ANQGSEA, per germline. This CDR3 contains 14 residues. They built TCR cDNA with 5'RACE template switching, a step that put in a universal primer site and UMIs. TCRdb reprocessed the 5' RACE reads with MiXCR, giving one entry per CDR3 protein. The sample records about 57,000 distinct CDR3 sequences, roughly 7.4% being singletons. Points on this clonotype: The antigen is not known. This may come from a read error, since a much larger clone is one base off.

The TCR comes from a man younger than 40 who received the YFV17D yellow fever vaccine. Specimen: CD8+ T cells sorted from PBMCs, collected 15 days after the yellow fever booster vaccination. The chain employs TRBV29-1 and TRBJ2-7, with D possibly being TRBD1 (6 bases). The CDR3 DNA reads TGCAGCGTAGCCACAGGGATAACCGCCTACGAGCAGTACTTC. Translation: CSVATGITAYEQYF.